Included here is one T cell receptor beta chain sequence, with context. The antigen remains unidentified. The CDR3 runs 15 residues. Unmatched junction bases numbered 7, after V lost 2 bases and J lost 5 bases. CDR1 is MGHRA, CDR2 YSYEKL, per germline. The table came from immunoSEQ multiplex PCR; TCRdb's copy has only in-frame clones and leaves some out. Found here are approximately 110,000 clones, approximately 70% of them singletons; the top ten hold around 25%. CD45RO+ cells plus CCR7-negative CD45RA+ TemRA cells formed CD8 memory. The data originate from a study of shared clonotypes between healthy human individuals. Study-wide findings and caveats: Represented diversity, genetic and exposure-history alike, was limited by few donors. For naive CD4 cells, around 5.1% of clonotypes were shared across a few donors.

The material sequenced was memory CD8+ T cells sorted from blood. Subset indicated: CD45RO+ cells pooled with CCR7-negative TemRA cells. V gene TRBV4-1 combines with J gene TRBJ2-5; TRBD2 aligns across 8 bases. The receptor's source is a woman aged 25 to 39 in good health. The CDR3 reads CASSQSAGGYETQYF. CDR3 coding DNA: TGCGCCAGCAGCCAAAGCGCGGGAGGTTACGAGACCCAGTACTTC.